This TCR beta chain was captured by sequencing in a study of cytomegalovirus exposure and HLA in healthy donors (dated by TCRdb to about 2017). For context, the study as a whole: An earlier analysis of 587 of the donors reported approximately 260 Gb of sequence data and 117 million unique TCR beta sequences obtained from approximately 180 million T cells. The later analysis used no new phenotypic data to find candidate immune exposures, relying instead on TCR beta sequences and their occurrence across donors. Approximately 300 gigabases of sequencing data and roughly 80 million unique TCR sequences made up an early release that covered roughly 670 HLA-typed donors. Both class I and class II loci were covered by HLA typing, at four-digit resolution. In a later genetic analysis, genome-wide SNP genotypes for about three fifths of the roughly 670 donors were used, and that subset was treated as a discovery cohort. In addition to the first cohort of approximately 670 subjects, a separate validation cohort of approximately 130 different subjects was used. Among 350 to 400 genotyped donors of the cohort, an average of approximately 230,000 unique TCR beta nucleotide sequences were sequenced per donor, 15% to 20% of them non-productive. The study combined high-throughput TCR immunosequencing, statistical association of individual TCRs with disease status, and machine learning to predict cytomegalovirus infection status. An earlier analysis of around 580 of the donors used high-throughput TCR beta sequencing to judge whether each TCR beta V gene segment behaved as functional or pseudogenic. To study patterns of TCR occurrence, a later analysis re-analyzed previously published TCR beta repertoires from around 700 donors and added high-resolution HLA genotyping. The study profiled the T cell repertoires of more than 500 subjects by immunosequencing and related them to cytomegalovirus serostatus. Of the 300 to 450 genotyped donors, 70% to 90% were placed in the genetic ancestry cluster associated with self-reported Caucasian donors. Roughly five DR-DQ haplotypes were handled as single units for association and clustering because linkage in the cohort was strong. The study aimed to test whether signatures of past pathogen exposure could be identified by cataloging public T cell receptors. Alongside the repertoire data, information on donor age, sex, ethnicity and CMV serostatus was compiled. Typing coverage differed by locus: A, B, C, DRB1 and DQB1 were typed in roughly 620-630 donors, DQA1 in about 500, DPA1 in around 610, and DPB1 in 450 to 480. Every discovery cohort repertoire had been produced on one sequencing platform.

Overall study outcomes, separate from this receptor: In both the original and validation cohorts, the classifier was reported to diagnose cytomegalovirus status with high specificity and sensitivity. Specific HLA alleles were associated with about 17,000 TCR beta sequences at a false discovery rate of 0.05 in a later analysis. A later analysis found that TCR association rates varied across HLA loci, with DRB1 alleles showing the most associated TCRs and HLA-C alleles the fewest. A further reported finding was that TCR beta sequences accurately predicted the HLA-A and HLA-B alleles for most subjects in the first cohort. A group of highly shared sequence variants was considered likely to be a technical artifact of the sequencing pipeline. In an earlier analysis of a few hundred of the donors, most TCR beta V segments were observed in productive rearrangements about 87% or about 30% of the time, broadly matching IMGT annotations. When HLA alleles, especially DR and DQ, strongly co-occurred, attributing TCR associations to individual alleles was difficult. A later genetic analysis associated a missense DCLRE1C variant with V-gene and J-gene trimming of TCR beta chains, and an independent cohort replicated the association. In a later genetic analysis, fewer N-insertions in productive TCRs were reported among donors in an Asian-associated ancestry cluster than the 666-donor mean. Because HLA typing was missing for some donors at each locus, association tests included only the typed subset. The 87-base-pair reads could not distinguish some IMGT-functional V segments, including TRBV6-2 and TRBV6-3, so those segments were excluded. Only TCR beta chains were sequenced in this cohort, and the absence of alpha or paired-chain data limited detectable features. In a later analysis, several top co-occurrence clusters were reported to appear linked to parvovirus B19, influenza, CMV and Epstein-Barr virus. In the study, some 180 TCR beta chains were listed as associated with cytomegalovirus. Most CMV-associated TCR beta chains appeared to be HLA-restricted in a later analysis, and the HLA associations seemed to be driven largely by CMV exposure. Roughly uniform sequencing depth across donors was assumed in presence/absence analyses, although this assumption may not hold. The authors suggested that the approach could potentially be generalized to other disease states and immunological phenotypes. CMV serostatus was the only immune exposure information available for the cohort. Correlated functional status among segregating V segments might be attributable to linkage disequilibrium, but an unknown experimental factor could not be ruled out. Most TCR sequences were seen in very few donors, while some public TCRs were found in many individuals. In vitro tests confirmed that a few of the cytomegalovirus-associated TCR beta chains recognize cytomegalovirus antigens. In a later analysis, HLA-associated TCR beta chains showed more clonal expansion and lower generation probabilities than non-associated chains that were equally common. Because counts were too low, roughly 18 rarely observed V segments, including chromosome 9 orphons, were left out of the earlier analysis of about 500 of the donors.

Reading from cysteine to phenylalanine, the CDR3 counts 15 amino acids. Only CDR3 DNA is held: 45 bases, read in frame from base 1. Trimmed from V: 6 bases; trimmed from J: 4 bases; junction bases lacking a gene match: 11. As encoded in the germline V gene, CDR1 is SGHTA while CDR2 is FQGNSA. In regard to this clone: The clone's antigen remains unknown. The sample holds no much larger clone one base away, and base qualities are not on file.

In total, roughly 670 healthy bone marrow donors made up the cohort. All cohort members were sampled while nominally healthy, although unrecorded immune exposures were likely present. The donor was CMV seronegative and belonged to the group of approximately 320 seronegative cohort members. Every donor gave a peripheral blood sample, and the peripheral blood mononuclear cells from that sample were used for TCR beta sequencing. The Qiagen DNeasy Blood Extraction Kit was used to extract genomic DNA from the blood cell samples. Preparation of the library involved the immunoSEQ multiplex PCR assay. The multiplex PCR relied on a mix of 60 forward primers for TCR Vbeta segments and 13 reverse primers for TCR Jbeta segments. The CDR3 region of rearranged TCR beta genes was amplified from genomic DNA by a multiplex PCR assay. The Illumina HiSeq System was used to sequence the amplified TCR beta libraries as 87-base-pair reads. Regarding the original processing steps: In a later analysis, some 80 million unique TCR beta chains were counted across the roughly 670 repertoires, and roughly 11 million of these chains were shared by at least two donors. To remove PCR and sequencing errors, raw reads were error-corrected and collapsed into unique sequences using a nearest-neighbor algorithm that merged closely related sequences. Alignment of CDR3 sequences to IMGT reference sequences was used to assign V, D and J gene segments. For a sequence to be retained, at least a six-nucleotide match to both a V gene segment and a J gene segment was required. Rearrangements were classified as productive when the CDR3 lacked stop codons and remained in frame with V and J, and all other rearrangements were classified as non-productive. CDR3 was defined according to IMGT convention as the region running from the second conserved V-encoded cysteine to the conserved J-encoded phenylalanine. The earlier analysis of 587 of the donors excluded any sequence lacking an unambiguous match to a single V gene segment. An earlier analysis of several hundred of the donors called V segments functional above 56.7% productive rearrangements and segregating when the between-donor standard deviation exceeded 5%. A statistical classification framework was built for diagnosing cytomegalovirus status from the catalog of TCR beta chain sequences. In a later analysis, TCR nucleotide sequences were compared against IMGT/GENE-DB human TR gene sequences so that V and J genes could be assigned. Using the TCRdist pipeline, a later analysis assigned CDR3 sequences along with most-parsimonious VDJ recombination scenarios. A later analysis defined each TCR beta chain by its CDR3 amino acid sequence plus V-gene family, and excluded reads lacking a unique V-gene family. To address suspected cross-contamination and a sequencing artifact, a later analysis removed over 500 highly shared, low-generation-probability nucleotide sequences. In a later analysis, a clonal expansion index for each public chain was calculated from normalized within-repertoire ranks of inferred template counts. A later analysis computed generation probabilities with a VDJ recombination model fitted to out-of-frame rearrangements, and checked the results against IGoR. In a later analysis, TCR-TCR, TCR-HLA and TCR-CMV co-occurrence was scored with hypergeometric tests, and a repertoire-size bias correction was applied to TCR pairs. In a later analysis, false discovery rates were estimated by permuting HLA or CMV assignments 20 times. In a later analysis, co-occurring TCRs were grouped using DBSCAN, and TCRdist sequence similarity was added for clustering within HLA-allele-positive subsets. For co-occurrence clustering, repertoires with fewer than 30,000 or more than 120,000 public chains were excluded, along with about five repertoires with anomalous nucleotide sharing. TCRdb's version of the immuneACCESS table is confined to in-frame rearrangements and falls short of the full clone set. An unresolved V gene accounts for under half of the shortfall where checked; the remainder is of unknown origin. D and trimming come from the DNA, and the V and J calls and clone size come from that table. The sample table contains about 190,000 clones; only one count was recorded for 82% of them. The ten most abundant clones make up approximately 1.5% of the sample.

The source is a woman between 18 and 30 years old in good health and CMV-seronegative. The sequence links TRBV7-2 to TRBJ1-1; 7 middle bases align to TRBD1. Input material: PBMCs. The sequenced DNA is TGTGCCAGCAGTCGACAGGGAAAAGGTGCCACTGAAGCTTTCTTT. This translates into CASSRQGKGATEAFF.